This TCR beta chain comes out of a study of blood T cell repertoires in COVID-19. Study-wide background: Sites in the United States, Italy and Spain provided acute and convalescent COVID-19 samples. PBMCs, B-cell-depleted T cells, or T cells provided the cDNA or gDNA that made up the material.

The CDR3 extends over 17 amino acids. This clone was recorded once. Per the authors' pipeline: How many nucleated cells were present was estimated from reference gene primer amplification. Libraries were prepared by immunoSEQ multiplex PCR; TCRdb keeps only in-frame clonotypes and omits some of them. V and J calls and clone size are as listed in that table; D and trimming were resolved from the DNA. The table shows roughly 250,000 clones, with approximately 79% occurring only once. The origin of this receptor is a woman of 80 years or more with active or convalescent COVID-19. Material: peripheral blood. This sequence joins TRBV21-1 and TRBJ1-2; TRBD1 was called by the table and not checked on the DNA. TRBV21-1 has pseudogene status. The CDR3 DNA reads as TGTGCCAATTCGGGACACCTTCTTAAGCTAGCTAACTATGGCTACACCTTC. This gives the protein CANSGHLLKLANYGYTF.